One and the same sample provided the 3 T cell receptor beta chains below, sequenced in a study of blood T cell repertoires in COVID-19. Sequencing used immunoSEQ multiplex PCR; TCRdb keeps in-frame clones, though not all of them. The table records fewer than 250,000 clones, about 88% of them present only once. Sequenced sample: peripheral blood. The source is a woman between 40 and 55 years old with acute or convalescent COVID-19.

The J gene is TRBJ2-3, the V gene TRBV19; 16 bases match TRBD2. The CDR3 sequence is 16 residues long. Trimming at V came to 5 bases and at J to 4 bases, leaving 3 bases not matched to a gene. Germline assignment: CDR1 LNHDA and CDR2 SQIVND (reference sequence). CDR3 sequence: CASSAGLAGGADTQYF. The CDR3 region has the DNA TGTGCCAGTAGTGCGGGACTAGCGGGGGGGGCAGATACGCAGTATTTT.

This clone was picked up one time. The rearrangement links TRBV19 to TRBJ2-2; the match to TRBD1 covers 7 bases. CDR3 length: 12 amino acids. CDR1 and CDR2 from the germline V gene are LNHDA and SQIVND (reference sequence). The J segment lost 7 bases and the V segment lost 10 bases, leaving 6 bases of the junction unmatched. Here the CDR3 DNA reads TGTGCCAATAAGGGGGCAATCGGGGAGCTGTTTTTT. Amino acids: CANKGAIGELFF.

The chain joins TRBV21-1 to TRBJ2-7; the table's D call of TRBD1 was not tested on the DNA. TRBV21-1 is a pseudogene segment. The CDR3 runs 18 residues. The CDR3 nucleotides read TGTGCCAGCTCCATCCGAGGGGGTCCCGGACACCACTCCTACGAGCAGTACGTC. Translation: CASSIRGGPGHHSYEQYV.